This T cell receptor beta chain was recorded in a study of cytomegalovirus exposure and HLA in healthy donors (dated by TCRdb to the late 2010s). As for the study more broadly: An earlier analysis of approximately 640 of the donors reported 276 Gb of sequence data and around 120 million unique TCR beta sequences from approximately 180 million T cells. An earlier analysis of around 580 of the donors used high-throughput TCR beta sequencing to judge whether each TCR beta V gene segment behaved as functional or pseudogenic. An early release that covered roughly 600 HLA-typed donors contained about 300 gigabases of sequencing data and roughly 84 million unique TCR sequences. Alongside the repertoire data, information on donor age, sex, ethnicity and CMV serostatus was compiled. Because of strong linkage in the cohort, five DR-DQ haplotypes were treated as single units for association and clustering. The study was designed to test whether signatures of past pathogen exposure could be identified by cataloging public T cell receptors. HLA typing included class I and class II loci at four-digit resolution. A later analysis re-examined previously published TCR beta repertoires from more than 550 donors and added high-resolution HLA genotyping to investigate patterns of TCR occurrence. Using immunosequencing, the study profiled T cell repertoires from about 650 subjects and related those repertoires to cytomegalovirus serostatus. Every repertoire in the discovery cohort had been generated on one and the same sequencing platform. To predict cytomegalovirus infection status, the study combined high-throughput TCR immunosequencing, statistical association of individual TCRs with disease status, and machine learning. On average, about 240,000 unique TCR beta nucleotide sequences were sequenced per donor among some 420 genotyped donors of the cohort, with about 19% of those sequences being non-productive. Of the roughly 400 genotyped donors, 81% were placed in the genetic ancestry cluster associated with self-reported Caucasian donors. A later genetic analysis used genome-wide SNP genotypes for about 65% of the 666 donors, treating that subset as a discovery cohort. Rather than using new phenotypic data, the later analysis identified candidate immune exposures from TCR beta sequences and from how often those sequences occurred across donors. Typing coverage varied by locus: about 620-630 donors for A, B, C, DRB1 and DQB1; more than 500 for DQA1; more than 600 for DPA1; more than 450 for DPB1. Besides the first cohort of 666 subjects, a separate validation cohort made up of roughly 130 different subjects was used. General study outcomes and caveats: In both the original and validation cohorts, the classifier was reported to diagnose cytomegalovirus status with high specificity and sensitivity. Because counts were too low, 15 to 20 rarely observed V segments, including chromosome 9 orphons, were excluded from the earlier analysis of under 650 of the donors. According to a later analysis, TCR association rates differed among HLA loci, with DRB1 alleles showing the most associated TCRs and HLA-C alleles showing the fewest. In an earlier analysis of some 540 of the donors, most TCR beta V segments appeared in productive rearrangements about 87% or about 30% of the time, broadly matching IMGT annotations. A few of the identified cytomegalovirus-associated TCR beta chains were confirmed in vitro to be specific for cytomegalovirus antigens. It was suggested by the authors that the approach could potentially be generalized to other disease states and immunological phenotypes. The study gave a list of 150 to 200 TCR beta chains associated with cytomegalovirus. In a later genetic analysis, a missense DCLRE1C variant was associated with V-gene and J-gene trimming of TCR beta chains, and the association was replicated in an independent cohort. According to a later genetic analysis, donors in an Asian-associated ancestry cluster had fewer N-insertions in productive TCRs than the roughly 700-donor mean. Presence/absence analyses assumed roughly uniform sequencing depth across donors, an assumption that may not hold. Correlated functional status among segregating V segments might reflect linkage disequilibrium, but an unknown experimental factor could not be ruled out. At a false discovery rate of 0.05, a later analysis linked 16,951 TCR beta sequences to specific HLA alleles. In a later analysis, several top co-occurrence clusters were reported to appear linked to parvovirus B19, influenza, CMV and Epstein-Barr virus. Most CMV-associated TCR beta chains appeared to be HLA-restricted in a later analysis, and the HLA associations seemed to be driven largely by CMV exposure. CMV serostatus was the only immune exposure information available for the cohort. A further reported finding was that TCR beta sequences accurately predicted the HLA-A and HLA-B alleles for most subjects in the first cohort. Only TCR beta chains were sequenced in this cohort, and the absence of alpha or paired-chain data limited detectable features. In a later analysis, HLA-associated TCR beta chains were found to be more clonally expanded and to have lower generation probabilities than equally common non-associated chains. When HLA alleles, especially DR and DQ, strongly co-occurred, attributing TCR associations to individual alleles was difficult. Because HLA typing was missing for some donors at each locus, association tests included only the typed subset. Across donors, most TCR sequences were observed very rarely, whereas some public TCRs were present in many individuals. The sequencing pipeline was judged likely to have produced a cluster of highly shared sequence variants as a technical artifact.

Note on this clone: The target of this receptor is not known. Base quality data are lacking; no much larger clone is found one base away.

The cohort comprised 670 or so healthy bone marrow donors. Cohort members were all nominally healthy when sampled, although unrecorded immune exposures were likely present. The donor tested CMV seropositive and was one of the 289 seropositive cohort members. A peripheral blood sample was collected from each donor, and TCR beta sequencing was performed on peripheral blood mononuclear cells. Genomic DNA was extracted from the blood cell samples with the Qiagen DNeasy Blood Extraction Kit. The library was made by the immunoSEQ multiplex PCR assay. For the multiplex PCR, a mixture combining 60 forward primers for TCR Vbeta segments and 13 reverse primers for TCR Jbeta segments was used. Amplification of the CDR3 region of rearranged TCR beta genes was performed with a multiplex PCR assay on genomic DNA. Amplified TCR beta libraries were sequenced as 87-base-pair reads on the Illumina HiSeq System. Per the source publication's procedure: In a later analysis, approximately 74 million unique TCR beta chains were counted across the approximately 640 repertoires, and around 10 million of these chains were shared by at least two donors. Raw reads were error-corrected and collapsed into unique sequences by a nearest-neighbor algorithm in which closely related sequences were merged to remove PCR and sequencing errors. To assign V, D and J gene segments, CDR3 sequences were aligned to IMGT reference sequences. For a sequence to be retained, a match of at least six nucleotides was required to both a V gene segment and a J gene segment. Rearrangements were called productive when the CDR3 lacked stop codons and stayed in frame with V and J; all others were non-productive. Following IMGT convention, CDR3 was defined as the stretch from the second conserved V-encoded cysteine to the conserved J-encoded phenylalanine. The earlier analysis of a few hundred of the donors excluded sequences that lacked an unambiguous match to a single V gene segment. In an earlier analysis of roughly 500 of the donors, V segments were called functional above 56.7% productive rearrangements and were called segregating when the between-donor standard deviation exceeded 5%. A statistical classification framework was built for diagnosing cytomegalovirus status from the catalog of TCR beta chain sequences. In a later analysis, TCR nucleotide sequences were compared against IMGT/GENE-DB human TR gene sequences so that V and J genes could be assigned. The TCRdist pipeline was used in a later analysis to assign CDR3 sequences and most-parsimonious VDJ recombination scenarios. A later analysis defined each TCR beta chain by its CDR3 amino acid sequence plus V-gene family, and excluded reads lacking a unique V-gene family. In a later analysis, 450 to 600 highly shared, low-generation-probability nucleotide sequences were removed to address suspected cross-contamination and a sequencing artifact. In a later analysis, a clonal expansion index for each public chain was calculated from normalized within-repertoire ranks of inferred template counts. A later analysis computed generation probabilities with a VDJ recombination model fitted to out-of-frame rearrangements, and checked the results against IGoR. In a later analysis, TCR-TCR, TCR-HLA and TCR-CMV co-occurrence was scored with hypergeometric tests, and a repertoire-size bias correction was applied to TCR pairs. To estimate false discovery rates, a later analysis permuted the HLA or CMV assignments 20 times. In a later analysis, co-occurring TCRs were grouped using DBSCAN, and TCRdist sequence similarity was added for clustering within HLA-allele-positive subsets. Repertoires with fewer than 30,000 or more than 120,000 public chains, plus five repertoires with anomalous nucleotide sharing, were excluded from co-occurrence clustering. TCRdb holds this immuneACCESS table with in-frame rearrangements only. Some clones are missing; in checked studies, unresolved V genes explain under half, and the rest has no known cause. For V, J and clone size, that table is used; D and trimming come from the DNA. In all, the sample holds approximately 150,000 clones, and 80% of those were seen once. Together, the top ten hold over 8% of the sample.

Sequencing was done on a sample of PBMCs. This TCR came from a man aged 18 to 30 in good health and CMV-seropositive.

The CDR3 here reads CASSYGQGGEKLFF. The nucleotides read TGTGCCAGCAGTTATGGACAGGGGGGCGAAAAACTGTTTTTT. The chain links TRBV5-8 with TRBJ1-4; a stretch of 10 junction bases matches TRBD1. V loses 5 bases at its end and J loses 8 bases; junction bases beyond the gene matches: 6. As encoded in the germline V gene, CDR1 is SGHTS while CDR2 is YDEGEE. Including the terminal cysteine and phenylalanine, the CDR3 comprises 14 residues. Kept here is only the CDR3 DNA, which spans 42 bases and is read in frame from base 1.